The 29 T cell receptor beta chains below all came from one sample that was sequenced in a study of Tregs in tolerant kidney transplant recipients. Only in-frame clones appear in the TCRdb table, and some are missing; sequencing was by immunoSEQ multiplex PCR. The sample gives several thousand clones, 45% to 50% of which show up once; about 5.3% is in the top ten. No antigen is known for these receptors. Input material: CD4+ T cells from blood cultured with allogeneic cells. These receptors were collected from a human donor in good health.

The J gene is TRBJ1-2, the V gene TRBV7-2; 9 bases align to TRBD1. Looked up from germline, CDR1 is SGHTA and CDR2 is FQGNSA. The CDR3 covers 15 residues. The V and J ends lost 3 bases and 4 bases, in that order; junction bases with no gene match: 6. This CDR3 reads CASSLRPGQGYGYTF. Written as DNA, the CDR3 is TGTGCCAGCAGCTTGCGACCGGGACAGGGCTATGGCTACACCTTC.

There are a few counts of this clone. This chain connects TRBV4-2 to TRBJ2-3; D might be TRBD1 (6 bases). This CDR3 is built from 16 residues. Per germline, CDR1 LGHNA and CDR2 YNFKEQ. The V gene lost 1 base and the J gene lost 2 bases, with 13 bases spanning the gap. CDR3 residues: CASSQAGRTDTDTQYF. The CDR3 region has the DNA TGTGCCAGCAGCCAAGCTGGACGGACAGACACAGATACGCAGTATTTT.

By share, this clone counts as medium-sized (0.01 to 0.1%). This sequence joins TRBV11-3 and TRBJ2-1; D might be TRBD1 or TRBD2, each matching 6 bases. This CDR3 is 16 amino acids long. Germline V gene lookup returns CDR1 SGHNT and CDR2 YENEEA. V lost 5 bases and J lost 5, with 19 bases in between. The CDR3 reads CASSQGGGLGHNEQFF. The DNA for the CDR3 is TGTGCCAGCAGCCAAGGAGGGGGATTGGGACACAATGAGCAGTTCTTC.

The V and J genes are TRBV15 and TRBJ2-5; unclear D gene. The J call may be faulty, since TRBJ2-7 better matches the DNA end. The CDR3 is 16 residues long. Germline V gives CDR1 LNHNV, CDR2 YYDKDF (reference sequence). CDR3 region: CATSRDIGQFSYEQYF. In DNA, the CDR3 is TGTGCCACCAGCAGAGATATAGGGCAGTTCTCTTACGAGCAGTACTTC.

The genes are TRBV6-1 and TRBJ1-1; D call uncertain. The CDR3 length is 14 residues. Trimming removed 3 bases from V and 1 base from J, with 9 bases in between. Germline CDR1 is MNHNS and CDR2 is SASEGT. Here the CDR3 reads CASSDRRRNTEAFF. The DNA of the CDR3 is TGTGCCAGCAGTGACCGGCGGAGGAACACTGAAGCTTTCTTT.

V is TRBV28 and J is TRBJ2-7; 7 bases line up with TRBD1. Germline CDR1 and CDR2: MDHEN and SYDVKM. With V trimmed by 6 bases and J by 4 bases, 3 bases remained unmatched. This CDR3 is 12 amino acids long. CDR3 bases: TGTGCCAGCAGGACAGGGTCTTACGAGCAGTACTTC. Encoded protein: CASRTGSYEQYF. Complete variable domain (other parts from reference TRBV28 and TRBJ2-7): DVKVTQSSRYLVKRTGEKVFLECVQDMDHENMFWYRQDPGLGLRLIYFSYDVKMKEKGDIPEGYSVSREKKERFSLILESASTNQTSMYLCASRTGSYEQYFGPGTRLTVT.

This clone was counted a few times. V gene TRBV30 combines with J gene TRBJ2-5; 11 bases line up with TRBD2. V trimming: 3 bases; J trimming: 4 bases; junction bases outside the gene matches: 4. CDR3 size: 14 residues. The germline CDR1 and CDR2 sequences are GTSNPN and SVGIG (reference sequence). Here the CDR3 reads CAWRIAGGLETQYF. The CDR3, as DNA: TGTGCCTGGAGAATAGCGGGGGGGCTAGAGACCCAGTACTTC.

This clone is a singleton in its sample. The V gene is TRBV7-2, the J gene TRBJ1-2; the match to TRBD1 covers 7 bases. The V segment lost 5 bases and the J segment 0 bases; nucleotides outside the gene matches: 6. This CDR3 has 15 residues. The V gene's germline CDR1 is SGHTA and CDR2 FQGNSA. CDR3 sequence (DNA): TGTGCCAGCAGCGTTGGACAGGACCCTAACTATGGCTACACCTTC. Amino acids: CASSVGQDPNYGYTF.

CDR3 region: CASSSRPQGNTLTQYF. For the CDR3, the DNA is TGTGCCAGCAGCTCCCGACCACAGGGGAATACGTTGACCCAGTACTTC. This rearrangement joins TRBV11-2 to TRBJ2-5, with 7 bases identical to TRBD1. CDR3 length: 16 amino acids. The V segment lost 4 bases and the J segment 7 bases; nucleotides outside the gene matches: 15. Germline CDR1 and CDR2: SGHAT and FQNNGV.

The chain links TRBV5-5 to TRBJ1-2; D not resolved. The CDR3 consists of 12 residues. CDR1 SGHKS and CDR2 YYEKEE come from the germline V gene (reference sequence). With 0 bases removed from V and 6 bases from J, the gap between germline ends came to 6 bases. CDR3 in DNA: TGTGCCAGCAGCTTGGGGGGTCATGGCTACACCTTC. Protein product: CASSLGGHGYTF.

This clone was seen a few times. The chain carries TRBV2 and TRBJ2-5; D may be TRBD1 (7 bases). The CDR3 has 12 amino acids. Germline V CDR1 and CDR2: SNHLY, FYNNEI. Trimming cost V 7 bases and J 5 bases, with 11 bases left between them. The CDR3 sequence: CASTTGRETQYF. For the CDR3, the DNA is TGTGCCAGCACGACAGGGAGGGAGACCCAGTACTTC. The complete variable domain, with remaining parts taken from reference TRBV2 and TRBJ2-5, reads EPEVTQTPSHQVTQMGQEVILRCVPISNHLYFYWYRQILGQKVEFLVSFYNNEISEKSEIFDDQFSVERPDGSNFTLKIRSTKLEDSAMYFCASTTGRETQYFGPGTRLLVL.

Sample share makes this clone medium-sized (0.01 to 0.1%). This chain uses TRBV5-5 with TRBJ2-5; D perhaps matches TRBD1 (6 bases). The CDR3 contains 16 residues. Trimming removed 5 bases from V and 2 bases from J, with 19 bases in between. Germline CDR1 and CDR2: SGHKS and YYEKEE (reference sequence). The CDR3 reads CASRSTGTNYQETQYF. CDR3 coding DNA: TGTGCCAGCAGATCCACCGGGACAAACTATCAAGAGACCCAGTACTTC.

The chain uses TRBV6-5 and TRBJ2-7, with 10 bases that match TRBD1. The ends lost 8 bases at V and 2 bases at J; junction bases unmatched: 9. Per the germline V gene, CDR1 is MNHEY and CDR2 is SVGAGI. This CDR3 spans 15 amino acids. The DNA for the CDR3 is TGTGCCAGCGTGCCTCACGGGACAGGGGCCTACGAGCAGTACTTC. It yields the protein CASVPHGTGAYEQYF.

Judged by abundance, this clone is medium-sized (0.01 to 0.1%). The J gene is TRBJ1-2, the V gene TRBV6-5; D might be TRBD1 (6 bases). V lost 1 base and J 6 bases, leaving 15 bases between the germline ends. The CDR3 is 15 residues long. CDR1 MNHEY and CDR2 SVGAGI come from the germline V gene. The CDR3 sequence: CASSYLSRGQNGYTF. The CDR3 DNA reads as TGTGCCAGCAGTTACTTGTCTCGGGGGCAAAATGGCTACACCTTC.

This clone was seen a handful of times. The chain couples TRBV29-1 to TRBJ2-3; 7 nucleotides line up with TRBD2. V trimming: 2 bases; J trimming: 6 bases; junction bases outside the gene matches: 8. In germline, CDR1 is SQVTM, CDR2 ANQGSEA. This CDR3 is 14 amino acids long. Here the CDR3 DNA reads TGCAGCGTTGAACGTTCGGGGGGAATGGATACGCAGTATTTT. Its translation: CSVERSGGMDTQYF.

This clone is deemed medium-sized (0.01 to 0.1%). This same CDR3 is encoded by further DNA sequences in the sample. The J gene is TRBJ2-1, the V gene TRBV30, with 16 bases fitting TRBD2. Trimming took 5 bases from V and 10 from J; bases not matched to a gene: 17. The germline gives CDR1 GTSNPN, CDR2 SVGIG (reference sequence). The CDR3 is 18 residues long. As DNA, the CDR3 is TGTGCCTGGTCGACAGGGACTAGCGGGAGGGCTCTAATGTCGGAGCAGTTCTTC. Its translation: CAWSTGTSGRALMSEQFF.

This clone was seen only once. The rearrangement joins TRBV11-2 to TRBJ2-5; the match to TRBD1 covers 7 bases. This CDR3 has 14 amino acids. The germline V gene has CDR1 SGHAT and CDR2 FQNNGV. J lost 4 bases, V lost 0 bases, and 2 bases had no gene match. In DNA, the CDR3 is TGTGCCAGCAGCTTAGAACCAGGGGGAGAGACCCAGTACTTC. This codes for CASSLEPGGETQYF.

CDR3 protein: CASSLGTGDGEQYF. CDR3 nucleotides: TGTGCCAGCAGCTTAGGGACAGGGGATGGCGAGCAGTACTTC. The V and J genes are TRBV7-2 and TRBJ2-7, with 9 positions matching TRBD1. V lost 1 base and J lost 6; bases outside the gene matches: 4. This CDR3 is 14 amino acids long. The V gene's germline CDR1 is SGHTA and CDR2 FQGNSA.

This clone was seen a few times. This sequence joins TRBV28 and TRBJ2-1; no firm D call. The germline V gene has CDR1 MDHEN and CDR2 SYDVKM. Deletions cut 7 bases from V and 2 bases from J, with 3 bases between. The CDR3 loop spans 11 amino acids. The CDR3 spells CASNPYNEQFF. The CDR3, as DNA: TGTGCCAGCAACCCCTACAATGAGCAGTTCTTC.

The CDR3 sequence: CASSLDPRDTDTQYF. In DNA, the CDR3 is TGCGCCAGCAGCTTGGACCCTAGGGACACAGATACGCAGTATTTT. The chain employs TRBV5-1 and TRBJ2-3; D uncertain. V gave up 0 bases and J gave up 2 bases, with 10 bases separating them. CDR1 and CDR2 (germline): SGHRS, YFSETQ. The CDR3 has 15 residues.

This chain links TRBV20-1 with TRBJ2-3; weak D call: TRBD2 (7 bases). Germline lookup yields CDR1 DFQATT and CDR2 SNEGSKA (reference sequence). This CDR3 has 10 residues. The CDR3 DNA sequence: TGCAGGCCCCGGGGGGCTACGCAGTATTTT. This translates into CRPRGATQYF.

This clone is classed as medium-sized. This chain connects TRBV2 to TRBJ1-2; D not certain. There are 12 residues in the CDR3. CDR1 SNHLY and CDR2 FYNNEI come from the germline V gene. Trimming took off 6 bases at V and 6 bases at J, with 11 bases between the two ends. The DNA of the CDR3 is TGTGCCAGCAGAGACGGTTACGATGGCTACACCTTC. It yields the protein CASRDGYDGYTF.

This clone is medium-sized in the sample. The chain is built from TRBV7-8 and TRBJ1-1; D uncertain. Germline assignment: CDR1 SGHVS and CDR2 FQNEAQ. Trimming took off 2 bases at V and 4 bases at J, with 11 bases between the two ends. The CDR3 is made up of 14 amino acids. The CDR3 DNA reads as TGTGCCAGCAGCTTAAAAACAATGAGCACTGAAGCTTTCTTT. It encodes CASSLKTMSTEAFF.

The chain is built from TRBV6-5 and TRBJ1-5, with no clear D. The CDR3 loop spans 14 amino acids. The V end was cut by 6 bases, the J end by 1 base, with 10 bases between. Germline assignment: CDR1 MNHEY and CDR2 SVGAGI. Written as DNA, the CDR3 is TGTGCCAGCAGCGCCGGAGGGAGCAATCAGCCCCAGCATTTT. It specifies CASSAGGSNQPQHF.

This clone showed up just a few times. For the CDR3, the DNA is TGTGCCAGCAGTTACGAGCAGTACTTC. Translating gives CASSYEQYF. The V gene is TRBV5-4, the J gene TRBJ2-7; the D is unclear. Germline values: CDR1 SGHNT, CDR2 YYREEE (reference sequence). This CDR3 contains 9 residues. Trimming removed 5 bases at V and 4 bases at J, with 1 base between.

The chain couples TRBV7-2 to TRBJ2-3, with D hard to call. This CDR3 has 10 residues. The V gene lost 0 bases and the J gene lost 14 bases, with 6 bases spanning the gap. Germline lookup yields CDR1 SGHTA and CDR2 FQGNSA. The CDR3 coding sequence is TGTGCCAGCAGCTTAGCGCGCCTGTATTTT. It specifies CASSLARLYF.

The chain combines TRBV9 with TRBJ2-1, with D possibly matching TRBD1 (5 bases). With 0 bases removed from V and 8 bases from J, the gap between germline ends came to 12 bases. CDR3 length equals 14 residues. The germline V gene encodes CDR1 SGDLS and CDR2 YYNGEE. CDR3 DNA sequence: TGTGCCAGCAGCGTAGGTCAGGGATGGTATGAGCAGTTCTTC. Amino acids: CASSVGQGWYEQFF. Looking up the rest from reference TRBV9 and TRBJ2-1 gives the full variable domain: DSGVTQTPKHLITATGQRVTLRCSPRSGDLSVYWYQQSLDQGLQFLIQYYNGEERAKGNILERFSAQQFPDLHSELNLSSLELGDSALYFCASSVGQGWYEQFFGPGTRLTVL.

Concerning this clone: One end of the junction fails to match germline, which may point to a read error. V usage is TRBV10-3 and J usage is TRBJ1-3; the D is unclear. Germline-derived CDR1 and CDR2 are ENHRY and SYGVKD. The CDR3 has 13 amino acids. The CDR3 here is CASSYVPGNTIYF. CDR3 DNA sequence: TGTGCCAGCAGTTACGTCCCTGGAAACACCATATATTTT.

The chain combines TRBV18 with TRBJ2-7; the D gene could be TRBD1 or TRBD2 (6 bases each). The CDR3 extends over 11 amino acids. With 5 bases removed from V and 7 bases from J, the gap between germline ends came to 9 bases. The germline V gene encodes CDR1 KGHSH and CDR2 LQKENI. CDR3 residues: CASSRGAEQYF. DNA for the CDR3: TGTGCCAGCTCAAGGGGGGCTGAGCAGTACTTC.